This T cell receptor (beta chain) was captured in a study of blood T cell repertoires in COVID-19 (dated by TCRdb to 2018 to 2020). With respect to the entire study: The collaborator samples originated in the United States, Italy and Spain and spanned the acute and convalescent phases of COVID-19. The prospective study material was composed of cDNA or gDNA derived from T cells, B-cell-depleted T cells, or PBMCs. Samples came from the ongoing ImmuneRACE study (first 160 participants) plus 1,254 subjects from 6 global collaborators. Sample metadata almost always included a de-identified subject ID, COVID-19 status, age in years and sex. Where available, HLA class I and class II types were obtained from metadata supplied by the sample provider rather than from assay-based typing. The repertoires were released in a freely available public database intended as a resource for research on the immune response to SARS-CoV-2. Subjects who had been exposed to COVID-19, were actively infected with it, or had recovered from it provided the deeply sampled blood TCRbeta repertoires that made up the dataset. What the work shows at the level of the full study, not this receptor alone: The amount of clinical and demographic metadata varied by source and participant and was provided uncurated.

Measured from the cysteine to the phenylalanine, the CDR3 is 15 residues long. This entry keeps only the CDR3 DNA: 45 bases, framed from base 1. A distance of 16 bases separates the germline ends of V and J, which lose 5 bases and 5 bases respectively. The germline V gene gives CDR1 as SGHTA and CDR2 as FQGTGA. TCRbeta CDR3 regions were amplified from genomic DNA by means of the immunoSEQ Assay, a bias-controlled multiplex PCR. As for the authors' bioinformatics: The number of nucleated cells in each sample was estimated from the amplification of reference gene primers within the assay. Sequence reads were collapsed and filtered to measure the absolute abundance of every unique TCRbeta CDR3 rearrangement. For each sample, productive Simpson clonality was calculated as the square root of Simpson's diversity index over productive rearrangements. This is the immuneACCESS table as TCRdb keeps it, with only in-frame sequences that have V and J called. A part of the clones is gone; compared with another copy, unresolved V genes explain less than half, and the rest is unexplained. The V and J calls and the clone size are those of that table, but D and trimming were determined from the DNA. The sample table holds 140,000 to 150,000 clones, of which around 80% were seen once. Of the sample, approximately 6% falls within the top ten clones.

As for this clone: Its antigen specificity is not known. Base qualities are not provided; no much larger clone lies one nucleotide away.

Enrolling through a virtual design, the prospective study's participants ranged in age from roughly 18 to 95 years and lived across 20 to 30 United States geographic areas. In the prospective study, participants were assigned to cohorts based on the clinical history participants reported in a screening survey and a study questionnaire. ImmuneRACE Cohort 3 recovered participants were defined by two consecutive negative NP/OP PCR tests, healthcare professional clearance, or symptom resolution. In the prospective study, mobile phlebotomists collected whole blood, serum and a nasopharyngeal or oropharyngeal swab from each participant. Additional blood draws and questionnaires over an approximately 2-month period could optionally be provided by prospective study participants. Blood samples from the prospective study were shipped frozen or at room temperature prior to DNA extraction.

The sequenced material came from PBMCs or T cells enriched from blood (not recorded which). The rearranged chain carries TRBV7-3 and TRBJ2-1; matching of 5 bases hints at TRBD1 as the D gene. This sequence originates from a woman aged 45 to 65 who had recovered from COVID-19. In nucleotide form, the sequence is TGTGCCAGCAGCCAGGACGCAGGGATGGACAATGAGCAGTTCTTC. Its translation is CASSQDAGMDNEQFF.